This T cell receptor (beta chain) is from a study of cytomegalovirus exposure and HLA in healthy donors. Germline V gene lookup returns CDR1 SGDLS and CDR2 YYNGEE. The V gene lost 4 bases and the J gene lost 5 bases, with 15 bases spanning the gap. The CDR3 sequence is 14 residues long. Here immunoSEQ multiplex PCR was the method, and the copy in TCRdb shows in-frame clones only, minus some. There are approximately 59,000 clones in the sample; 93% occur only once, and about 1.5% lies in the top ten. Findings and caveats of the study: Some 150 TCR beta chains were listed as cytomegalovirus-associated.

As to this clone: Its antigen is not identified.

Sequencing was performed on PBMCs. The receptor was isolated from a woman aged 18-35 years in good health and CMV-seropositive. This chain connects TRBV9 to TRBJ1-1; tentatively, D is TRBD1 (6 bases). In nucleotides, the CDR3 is TGTGCCAGCAGCCCCCGGACAGTCGGGACTGAAGCTTTCTTT. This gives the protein CASSPRTVGTEAFF.